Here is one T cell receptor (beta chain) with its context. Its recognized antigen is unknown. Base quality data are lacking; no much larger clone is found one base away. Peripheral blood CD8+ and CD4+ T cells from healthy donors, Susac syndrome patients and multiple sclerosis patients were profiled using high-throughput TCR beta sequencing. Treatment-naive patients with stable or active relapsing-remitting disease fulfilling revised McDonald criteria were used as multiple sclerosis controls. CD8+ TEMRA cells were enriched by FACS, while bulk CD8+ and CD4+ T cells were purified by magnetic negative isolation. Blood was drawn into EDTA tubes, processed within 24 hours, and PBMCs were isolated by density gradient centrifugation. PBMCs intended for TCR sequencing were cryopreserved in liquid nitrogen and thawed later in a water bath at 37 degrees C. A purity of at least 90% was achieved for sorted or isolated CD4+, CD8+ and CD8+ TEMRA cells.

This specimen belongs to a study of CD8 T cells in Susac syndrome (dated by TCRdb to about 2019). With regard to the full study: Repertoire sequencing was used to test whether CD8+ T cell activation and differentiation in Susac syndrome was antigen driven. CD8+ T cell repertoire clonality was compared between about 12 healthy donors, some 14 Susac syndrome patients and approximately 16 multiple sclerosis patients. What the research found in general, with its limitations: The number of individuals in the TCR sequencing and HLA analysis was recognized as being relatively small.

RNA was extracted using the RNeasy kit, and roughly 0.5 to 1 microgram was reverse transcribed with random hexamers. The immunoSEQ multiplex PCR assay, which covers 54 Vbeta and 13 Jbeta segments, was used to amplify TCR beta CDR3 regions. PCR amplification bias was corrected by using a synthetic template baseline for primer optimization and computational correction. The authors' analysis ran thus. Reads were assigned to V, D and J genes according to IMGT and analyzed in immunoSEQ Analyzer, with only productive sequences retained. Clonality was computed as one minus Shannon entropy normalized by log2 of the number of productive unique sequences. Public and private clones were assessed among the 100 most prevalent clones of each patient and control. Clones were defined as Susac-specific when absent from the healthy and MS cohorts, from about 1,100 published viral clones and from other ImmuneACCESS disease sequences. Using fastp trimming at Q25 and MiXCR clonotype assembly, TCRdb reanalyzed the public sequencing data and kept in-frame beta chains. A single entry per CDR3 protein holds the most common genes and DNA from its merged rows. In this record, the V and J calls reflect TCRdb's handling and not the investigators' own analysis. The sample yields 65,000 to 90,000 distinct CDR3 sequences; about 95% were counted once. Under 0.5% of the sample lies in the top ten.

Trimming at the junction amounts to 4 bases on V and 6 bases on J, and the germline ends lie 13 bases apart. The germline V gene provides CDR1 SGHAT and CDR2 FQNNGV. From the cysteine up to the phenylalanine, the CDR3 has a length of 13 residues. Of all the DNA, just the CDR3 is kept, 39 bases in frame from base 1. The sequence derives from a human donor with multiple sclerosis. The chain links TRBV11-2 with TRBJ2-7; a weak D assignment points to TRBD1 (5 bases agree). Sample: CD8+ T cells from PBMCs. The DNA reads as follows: TGTGCCAGCAGCTGGACCAGGGTTTCCGAGCAGTACTTC. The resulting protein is CASSWTRVSEQYF. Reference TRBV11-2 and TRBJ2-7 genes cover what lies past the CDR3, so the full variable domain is EAGVAQSPRYKIIEKRQSVAFWCNPISGHATLYWYQQILGQGPKLLIQFQNNGVVDDSQLPKDRFSAERLKGVDSTLKIQPAKLEDSAVYLCASSWTRVSEQYFGPGTRLTVT.